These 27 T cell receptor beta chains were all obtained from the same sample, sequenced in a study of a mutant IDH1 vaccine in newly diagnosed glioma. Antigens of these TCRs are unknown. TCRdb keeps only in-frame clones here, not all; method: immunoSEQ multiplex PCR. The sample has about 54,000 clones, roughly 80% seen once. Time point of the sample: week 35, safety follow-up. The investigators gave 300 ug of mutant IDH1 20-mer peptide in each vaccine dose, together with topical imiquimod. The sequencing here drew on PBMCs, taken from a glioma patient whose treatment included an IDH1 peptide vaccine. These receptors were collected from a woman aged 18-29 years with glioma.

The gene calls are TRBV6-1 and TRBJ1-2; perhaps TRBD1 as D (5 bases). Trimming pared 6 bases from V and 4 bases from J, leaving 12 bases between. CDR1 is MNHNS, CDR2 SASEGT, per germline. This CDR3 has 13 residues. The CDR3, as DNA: TGTGCCAGCAGCAGTTCAGGGACCTATGGCTACACCTTC. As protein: CASSSSGTYGYTF.

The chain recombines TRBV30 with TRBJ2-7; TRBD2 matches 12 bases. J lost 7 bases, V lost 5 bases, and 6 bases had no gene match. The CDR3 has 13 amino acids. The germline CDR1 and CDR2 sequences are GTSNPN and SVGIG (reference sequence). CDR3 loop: CAWATSGSLEQYF. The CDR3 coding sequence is TGTGCCTGGGCGACTAGCGGGAGCTTGGAGCAGTACTTC.

DNA for the CDR3: TGTGCCTGGAGCACCCCCGCGGGCCGCTCCTACAATGAGCAGTTCTTC. It encodes CAWSTPAGRSYNEQFF. The chain employs TRBV30 and TRBJ2-1, with a weak D call TRBD2 (5 bases). CDR1 and CDR2 from the germline V gene are GTSNPN and SVGIG (reference sequence). Between the trimmed V and J ends, which lost 3 bases and 0 bases, there was a span of 15 bases. This CDR3 contains 16 residues.

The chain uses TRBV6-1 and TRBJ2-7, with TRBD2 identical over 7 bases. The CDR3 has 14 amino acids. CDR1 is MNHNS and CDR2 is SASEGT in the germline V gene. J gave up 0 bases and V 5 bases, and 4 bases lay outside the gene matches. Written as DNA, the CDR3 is TGTGCCAGCAGTCACTCTAGCGGCTCCTACGAGCAGTACTTC. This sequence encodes CASSHSSGSYEQYF.

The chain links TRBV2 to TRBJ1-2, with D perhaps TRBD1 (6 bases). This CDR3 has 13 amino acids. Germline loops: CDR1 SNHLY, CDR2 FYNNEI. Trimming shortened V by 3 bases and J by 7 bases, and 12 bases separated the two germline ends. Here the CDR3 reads CASSDYRAPGYTF. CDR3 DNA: TGTGCCAGCAGTGATTACAGGGCGCCTGGCTACACCTTC.

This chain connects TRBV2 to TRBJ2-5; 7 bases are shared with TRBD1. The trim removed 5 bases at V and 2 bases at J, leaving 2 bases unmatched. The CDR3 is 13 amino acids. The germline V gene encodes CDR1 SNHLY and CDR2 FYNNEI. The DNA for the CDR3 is TGTGCCAGCAGTCGGGACAGACAAGAGACCCAGTACTTC. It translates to CASSRDRQETQYF.

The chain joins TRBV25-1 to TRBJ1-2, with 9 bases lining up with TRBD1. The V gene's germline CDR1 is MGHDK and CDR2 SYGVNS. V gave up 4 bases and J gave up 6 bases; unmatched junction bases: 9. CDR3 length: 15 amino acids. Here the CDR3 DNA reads TGTGCCAGCAGTGGCGCCGGGACAGGGAGGGATGGCTACACCTTC. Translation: CASSGAGTGRDGYTF.

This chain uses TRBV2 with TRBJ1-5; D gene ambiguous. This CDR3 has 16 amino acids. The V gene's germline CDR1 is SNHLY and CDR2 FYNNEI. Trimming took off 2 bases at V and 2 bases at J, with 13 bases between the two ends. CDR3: CASSEFGGMGNQPQHF. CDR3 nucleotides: TGTGCCAGCAGTGAATTCGGAGGGATGGGCAATCAGCCCCAGCATTTT.

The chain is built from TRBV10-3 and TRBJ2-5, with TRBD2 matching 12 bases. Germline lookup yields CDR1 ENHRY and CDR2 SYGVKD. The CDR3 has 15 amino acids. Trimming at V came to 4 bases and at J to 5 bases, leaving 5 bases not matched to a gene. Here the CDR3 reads CAISVTSGGGETQYF. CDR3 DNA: TGTGCCATCAGTGTGACTAGCGGGGGAGGGGAGACCCAGTACTTC.

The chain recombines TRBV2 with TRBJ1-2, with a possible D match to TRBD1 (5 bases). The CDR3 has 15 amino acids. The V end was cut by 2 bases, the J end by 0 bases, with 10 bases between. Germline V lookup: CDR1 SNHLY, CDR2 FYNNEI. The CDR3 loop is CASSEPQGPNYGYTF. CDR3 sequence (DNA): TGTGCCAGCAGTGAACCCCAGGGACCTAACTATGGCTACACCTTC.

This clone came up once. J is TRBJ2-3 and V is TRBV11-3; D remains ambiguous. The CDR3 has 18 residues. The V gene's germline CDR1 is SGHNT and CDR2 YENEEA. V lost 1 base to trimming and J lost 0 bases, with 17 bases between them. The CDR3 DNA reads TGTGCCAGCAGCTTAGGCCCTAGGAGTGCCACTAGCACAGATACGCAGTATTTT. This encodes CASSLGPRSATSTDTQYF. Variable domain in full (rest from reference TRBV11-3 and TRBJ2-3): EAGVVQSPRYKIIEKKQPVAFWCNPISGHNTLYWYLQNLGQGPELLIRYENEEAVDDSQLPKDRFSAERLKGVDSTLKIQPAELGDSAVYLCASSLGPRSATSTDTQYFGPGTRLTVL.

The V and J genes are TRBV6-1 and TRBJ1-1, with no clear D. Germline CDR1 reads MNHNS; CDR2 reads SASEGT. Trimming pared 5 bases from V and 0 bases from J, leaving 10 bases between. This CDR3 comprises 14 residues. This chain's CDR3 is CASSYGPLNTEAFF. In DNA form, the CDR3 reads TGTGCCAGCAGTTATGGACCGTTGAACACTGAAGCTTTCTTT.

CDR3 region: CASSRTEVGGELFF. The CDR3 DNA follows: TGCGCCAGCAGCCGGACAGAAGTAGGGGGGGAGCTGTTTTTT. V usage is TRBV5-1 and J usage is TRBJ2-2, with a possible D match to TRBD1 (6 bases). Between the trimmed V and J ends, which lost 4 bases and 8 bases, there was a span of 15 bases. The CDR3 is 14 residues long. The germline V gene encodes CDR1 SGHRS and CDR2 YFSETQ.

This CDR3 reads CASSPRDLGSGANVLTF. The CDR3 coding sequence is TGTGCCAGCAGCCCCCGGGACCTAGGCTCTGGGGCCAACGTCCTGACTTTC. The rearrangement uses TRBV9 and TRBJ2-6; possibly TRBD1 or TRBD2 for D (5 bases each). The CDR3 has 17 residues. Germline V lookup: CDR1 SGDLS, CDR2 YYNGEE. V was trimmed by 4 bases and J by 0 bases, leaving 14 bases between them.

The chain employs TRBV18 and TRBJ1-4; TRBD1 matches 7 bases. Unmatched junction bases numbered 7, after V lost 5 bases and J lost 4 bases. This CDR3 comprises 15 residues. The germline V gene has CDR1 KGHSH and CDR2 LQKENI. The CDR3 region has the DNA TGTGCCAGCTCATACAGACAGGGCTTTAATGAAAAACTGTTTTTT. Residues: CASSYRQGFNEKLFF. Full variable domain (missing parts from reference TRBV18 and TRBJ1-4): NAGVMQNPRHLVRRRGQEARLRCSPMKGHSHVYWYRQLPEEGLKFMVYLQKENIIDESGMPKERFSAEFPKEGPSILRIQQVVRGDSAAYFCASSYRQGFNEKLFFGSGTQLSVL.

The CDR3 region has the DNA TGTGCCAGCTCCCAAACCTCGACAGACTATGGCTACACCTTC. Translated: CASSQTSTDYGYTF. V is TRBV18 and J is TRBJ1-2; D is possibly TRBD1 (5 bases). Germline assignment: CDR1 KGHSH and CDR2 LQKENI. The V and J ends lost 6 bases and 3 bases respectively, with 14 bases between them. This CDR3 has 14 amino acids. The whole variable domain, filled in from reference TRBV18 and TRBJ1-2, reads NAGVMQNPRHLVRRRGQEARLRCSPMKGHSHVYWYRQLPEEGLKFMVYLQKENIIDESGMPKERFSAEFPKEGPSILRIQQVVRGDSAAYFCASSQTSTDYGYTFGSGTRLTVV.

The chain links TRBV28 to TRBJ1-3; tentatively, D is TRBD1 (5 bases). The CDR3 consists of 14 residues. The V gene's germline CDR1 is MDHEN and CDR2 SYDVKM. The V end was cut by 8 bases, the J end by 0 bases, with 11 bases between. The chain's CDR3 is CASLPDSSGNTIYF. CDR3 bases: TGTGCCAGCCTCCCCGACAGCTCTGGAAACACCATATATTTT.

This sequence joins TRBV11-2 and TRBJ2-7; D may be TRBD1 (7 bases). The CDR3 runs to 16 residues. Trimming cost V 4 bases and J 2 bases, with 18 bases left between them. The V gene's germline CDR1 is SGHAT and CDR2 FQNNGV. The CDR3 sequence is CASSSLRGRFTYEQYF. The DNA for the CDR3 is TGTGCCAGCAGCTCTCTCAGGGGGAGGTTTACCTACGAGCAGTACTTC.

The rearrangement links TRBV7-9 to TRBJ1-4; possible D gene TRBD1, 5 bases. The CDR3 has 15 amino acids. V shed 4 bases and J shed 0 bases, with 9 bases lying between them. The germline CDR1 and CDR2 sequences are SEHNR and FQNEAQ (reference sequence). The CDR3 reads CASSSEGTTNEKLFF. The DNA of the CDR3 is TGTGCCAGCAGCTCTGAGGGGACAACTAATGAAAAACTGTTTTTT.

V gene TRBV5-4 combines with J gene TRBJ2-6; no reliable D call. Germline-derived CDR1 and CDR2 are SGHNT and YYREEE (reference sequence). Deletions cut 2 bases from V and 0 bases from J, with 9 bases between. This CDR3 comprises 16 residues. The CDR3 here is CASSFFRSSGANVLTF. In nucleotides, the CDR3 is TGTGCCAGCAGCTTTTTTCGGAGCTCTGGGGCCAACGTCCTGACTTTC.

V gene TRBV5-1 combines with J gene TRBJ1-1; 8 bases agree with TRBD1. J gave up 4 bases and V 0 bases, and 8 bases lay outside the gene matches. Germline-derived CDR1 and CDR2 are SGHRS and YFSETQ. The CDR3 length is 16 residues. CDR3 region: CASSLGVGQGGTEAFF. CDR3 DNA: TGCGCCAGCAGCTTGGGAGTCGGACAGGGAGGCACTGAAGCTTTCTTT. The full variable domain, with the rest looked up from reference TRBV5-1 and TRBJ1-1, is KAGVTQTPRYLIKTRGQQVTLSCSPISGHRSVSWYQQTPGQGLQFLFEYFSETQRNKGNFPGRFSGRQFSNSRSEMNVSTLELGDSALYLCASSLGVGQGGTEAFFGQGTRLTVV.

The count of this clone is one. The CDR3 DNA sequence: TGTGCCAGCTCACCAAGTTGGGCTCCCAGGGGCAATCAGCCCCAGCATTTT. Protein: CASSPSWAPRGNQPQHF. The chain recombines TRBV18 with TRBJ1-5, with D possibly TRBD1 on 5 matching bases. Germline loops: CDR1 KGHSH, CDR2 LQKENI. The CDR3 sequence is 17 residues long. Trimming cost V 2 bases and J 2 bases, with 16 bases left between them.

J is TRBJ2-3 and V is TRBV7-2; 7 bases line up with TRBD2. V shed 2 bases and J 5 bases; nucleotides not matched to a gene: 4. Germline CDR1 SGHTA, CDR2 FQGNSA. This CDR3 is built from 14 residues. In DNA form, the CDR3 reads TGTGCCAGCAGCTTAAACGGGAGGAGAGATACGCAGTATTTT. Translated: CASSLNGRRDTQYF.

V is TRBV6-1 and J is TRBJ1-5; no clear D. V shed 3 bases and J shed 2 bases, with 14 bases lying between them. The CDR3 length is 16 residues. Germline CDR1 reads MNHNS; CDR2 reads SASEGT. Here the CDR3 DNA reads TGTGCCAGCAGTGAGGTAGCCCTACATGGCAATCAGCCCCAGCATTTT. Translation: CASSEVALHGNQPQHF.

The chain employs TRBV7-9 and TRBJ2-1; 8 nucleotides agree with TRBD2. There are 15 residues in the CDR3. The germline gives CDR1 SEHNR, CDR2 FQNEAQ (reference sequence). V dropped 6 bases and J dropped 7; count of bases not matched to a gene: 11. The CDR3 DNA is TGTGCCAGCAGGTCCCTGAGCGGGGGTCTTAATGAGCAGTTCTTC. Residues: CASRSLSGGLNEQFF. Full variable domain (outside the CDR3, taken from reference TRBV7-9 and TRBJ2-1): DTGVSQNPRHKITKRGQNVTFRCDPISEHNRLYWYRQTLGQGPEFLTYFQNEAQLEKSRLLSDRFSAERPKGSFSTLEIQRTEQGDSAMYLCASRSLSGGLNEQFFGPGTRLTVL.

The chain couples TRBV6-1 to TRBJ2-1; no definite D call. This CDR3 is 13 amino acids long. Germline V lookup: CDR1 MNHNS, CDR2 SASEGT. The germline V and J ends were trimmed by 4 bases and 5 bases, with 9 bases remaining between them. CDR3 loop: CASSAQENNEQFF. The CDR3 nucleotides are TGTGCCAGCAGTGCCCAAGAGAACAATGAGCAGTTCTTC.

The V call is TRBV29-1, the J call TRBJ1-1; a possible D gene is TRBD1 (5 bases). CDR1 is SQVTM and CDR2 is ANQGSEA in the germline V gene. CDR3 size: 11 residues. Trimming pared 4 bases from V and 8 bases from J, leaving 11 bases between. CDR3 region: CSVGRGEEAFF. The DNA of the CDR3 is TGCAGCGTTGGAAGGGGCGAGGAAGCTTTCTTT.